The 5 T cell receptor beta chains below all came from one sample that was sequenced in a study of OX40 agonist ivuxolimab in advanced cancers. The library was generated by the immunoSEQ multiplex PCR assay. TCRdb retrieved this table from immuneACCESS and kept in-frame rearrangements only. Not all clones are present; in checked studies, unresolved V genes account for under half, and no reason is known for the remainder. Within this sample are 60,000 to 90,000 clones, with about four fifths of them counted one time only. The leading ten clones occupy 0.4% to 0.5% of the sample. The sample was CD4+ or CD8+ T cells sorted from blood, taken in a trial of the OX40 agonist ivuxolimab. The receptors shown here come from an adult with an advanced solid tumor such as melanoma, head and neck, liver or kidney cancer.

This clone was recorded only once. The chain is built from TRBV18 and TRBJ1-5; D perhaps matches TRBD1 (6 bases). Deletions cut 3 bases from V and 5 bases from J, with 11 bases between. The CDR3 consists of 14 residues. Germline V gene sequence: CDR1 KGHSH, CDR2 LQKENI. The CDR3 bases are TGTGCCAGCTCACCTTCCGGGGGCCATCAGCCCCAGCATTTT. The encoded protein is CASSPSGGHQPQHF. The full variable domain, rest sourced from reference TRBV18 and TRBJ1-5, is NAGVMQNPRHLVRRRGQEARLRCSPMKGHSHVYWYRQLPEEGLKFMVYLQKENIIDESGMPKERFSAEFPKEGPSILRIQQVVRGDSAAYFCASSPSGGHQPQHFGDGTRLSIL.

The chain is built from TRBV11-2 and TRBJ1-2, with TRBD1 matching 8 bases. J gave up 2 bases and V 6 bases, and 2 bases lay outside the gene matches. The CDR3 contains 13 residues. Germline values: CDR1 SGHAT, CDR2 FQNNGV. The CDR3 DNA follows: TGTGCCAGCAGACGGACAGGGAACTATGGCTACACCTTC. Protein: CASRRTGNYGYTF. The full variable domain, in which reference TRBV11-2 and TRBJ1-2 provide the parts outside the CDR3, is EAGVAQSPRYKIIEKRQSVAFWCNPISGHATLYWYQQILGQGPKLLIQFQNNGVVDDSQLPKDRFSAERLKGVDSTLKIQPAKLEDSAVYLCASRRTGNYGYTFGSGTRLTVV.

This CDR3 is CASSQGVGTTQYF. CDR3 nucleotides: TGTGCCAGCAGCCAAGGGGTGGGTACGACCCAGTACTTC. V and J are TRBV4-2 and TRBJ2-5, with no clear D. Trimming cost V 1 base and J 7 bases, with 10 bases left between them. Germline V gene data show CDR1 as LGHNA and CDR2 as YNFKEQ. This CDR3 has 13 amino acids.

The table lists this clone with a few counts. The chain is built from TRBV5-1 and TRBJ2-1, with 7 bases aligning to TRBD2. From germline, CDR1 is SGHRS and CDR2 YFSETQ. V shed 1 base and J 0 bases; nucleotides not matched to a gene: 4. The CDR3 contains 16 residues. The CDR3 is CASSLTLASSYNEQFF. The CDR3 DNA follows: TGCGCCAGCAGCTTGACACTAGCGAGCTCCTACAATGAGCAGTTCTTC. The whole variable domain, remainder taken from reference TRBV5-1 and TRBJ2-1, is KAGVTQTPRYLIKTRGQQVTLSCSPISGHRSVSWYQQTPGQGLQFLFEYFSETQRNKGNFPGRFSGRQFSNSRSEMNVSTLELGDSALYLCASSLTLASSYNEQFFGPGTRLTVL.

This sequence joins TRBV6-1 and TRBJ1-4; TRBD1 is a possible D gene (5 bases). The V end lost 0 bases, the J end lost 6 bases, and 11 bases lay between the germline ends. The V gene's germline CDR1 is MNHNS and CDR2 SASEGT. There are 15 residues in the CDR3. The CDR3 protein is CASSEAFRVDEKLFF. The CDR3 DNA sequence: TGTGCCAGCAGTGAAGCGTTCAGGGTGGATGAAAAACTGTTTTTT.